The 27 T cell receptor beta chains given below trace back to one sample, sequenced in a study of cytomegalovirus exposure and HLA in healthy donors (dated by TCRdb to about 2017). Library creation used the immunoSEQ multiplex PCR assay. For the multiplex PCR, a mixture combining 60 forward primers for TCR Vbeta segments and 13 reverse primers for TCR Jbeta segments was used. Here the immuneACCESS table is served through TCRdb, limited to in-frame sequences with V and J called. Missing clones are a known gap in these copies; in checked studies unresolved V genes cover under half, and the rest lacks a known reason. The sample data list under 200,000 clones, and approximately 78% of these were observed just once. Jointly, the top ten make up roughly 1.6% of the sample. The source material was PBMCs. All receptors come from a woman in her late teens or twenties in good health and CMV-seronegative.

This chain's CDR3 is CASRPPTTEGDEQYF. CDR3 coding DNA: TGTGCCAGCAGACCGCCGACAACCGAAGGGGACGAGCAGTACTTC. This chain links TRBV11-2 with TRBJ2-7; the D gene is possibly TRBD1 (5 bases). Germline CDR1 is SGHAT and CDR2 is FQNNGV. The CDR3 is made up of 15 amino acids. V was clipped by 6 bases and J by 5 bases, with 20 bases between them.

The chain recombines TRBV6-1 with TRBJ2-7; perhaps TRBD1 as D (5 bases). The length of the CDR3 is 14 residues. Trimming took off 3 bases at V and 6 bases at J, with 15 bases between the two ends. Germline V gene data show CDR1 as MNHNS and CDR2 as SASEGT. DNA of the CDR3: TGTGCCAGCAGTGACCAGGGTGGCGTTCGCGAGCAGTACTTC. Translated: CASSDQGGVREQYF.

This clone was seen just once. The CDR3 region has the DNA TGTGCCAGCAGCAAGGTGGTGGGGGGGTCGACTGAAGCTTTCTTT. This encodes CASSKVVGGSTEAFF. The rearrangement uses TRBV21-1 and TRBJ1-1. TRBV21-1 is classified as a pseudogene. This CDR3 spans 15 amino acids.

The rearrangement uses TRBV7-9 and TRBJ2-5, with D maybe TRBD1 (5 bases). Germline CDR1 is SEHNR and CDR2 is FQNEAQ (reference sequence). There are 13 residues in the CDR3. The V gene lost 1 base and the J gene lost 4 bases, with 7 bases spanning the gap. The CDR3 coding sequence is TGTGCCAGCAGCTTAGTGGGGCCAGAGACCCAGTACTTC. Translation gives CASSLVGPETQYF.

This clone has just one count. The J gene is TRBJ1-1, the V gene TRBV7-9; 7 bases match TRBD1. J lost 7 bases, V lost 5 bases, and 4 bases had no gene match. Germline loops: CDR1 SEHNR, CDR2 FQNEAQ (reference sequence). The CDR3 extends over 12 amino acids. The chain's CDR3 is CASSRGHGEAFF. Here the CDR3 DNA reads TGTGCCAGCAGCAGGGGGCACGGTGAAGCTTTCTTT.

The chain recombines TRBV28 with TRBJ2-3, with 9 bases aligning to TRBD2. CDR1 and CDR2 from the germline V gene are MDHEN and SYDVKM. The ends lost 3 bases at V and 3 bases at J; junction bases unmatched: 13. The length of the CDR3 is 18 residues. In DNA form, the CDR3 reads TGTGCCAGCAGTTTGGCATCTAGCGGGATAGGGTTGACAGATACGCAGTATTTT. Its protein is CASSLASSGIGLTDTQYF.

V usage is TRBV30 and J usage is TRBJ1-1; tentatively, D is TRBD1 (6 bases). Trimming stripped 7 bases from V and 1 base from J, with 10 bases between. The CDR3 is 12 amino acids. Germline-derived CDR1 and CDR2 are GTSNPN and SVGIG (reference sequence). The CDR3 DNA reads as TGTGCCTCGTCACAGGGGAACACTGAAGCTTTCTTT. Protein: CASSQGNTEAFF.

The chain is built from TRBV9 and TRBJ1-1, with D perhaps matching TRBD1 (5 bases). The CDR3 totals 14 residues. The V gene lost 1 base and the J gene lost 7 bases, with 14 bases spanning the gap. The germline gives CDR1 SGDLS, CDR2 YYNGEE. CDR3 region: CASSVRPGESEAFF. In DNA form, the CDR3 reads TGTGCCAGCAGCGTAAGGCCGGGGGAGAGTGAAGCTTTCTTT.

V is TRBV5-4 and J is TRBJ2-7; D possibly corresponds to TRBD1 (5 bases). V lost 0 bases and J lost 4, with 11 bases in between. This CDR3 has 14 amino acids. Germline V CDR1 and CDR2: SGHNT, YYREEE (reference sequence). The CDR3, as DNA: TGTGCCAGCAGCTTGGACAGGACCACTTACGAGCAGTACTTC. This sequence encodes CASSLDRTTYEQYF.

The V and J genes are TRBV15 and TRBJ2-1; the match to TRBD1 covers 10 bases. The CDR3 covers 16 residues. Trimming cost V 5 bases and J 9 bases; bases outside gene matches: 13. Germline values: CDR1 LNHNV, CDR2 YYDKDF (reference sequence). The CDR3 loop is CATSLVTGGAGREQFF. The CDR3, as DNA: TGTGCCACCAGCCTTGTGACAGGGGGCGCAGGACGTGAGCAGTTCTTC.

This chain links TRBV18 with TRBJ1-3; D gene uncertain. Trimming removed 6 bases from V and 4 bases from J, with 7 bases in between. The CDR3 has 12 residues. In germline, CDR1 is KGHSH, CDR2 LQKENI. In DNA form, the CDR3 reads TGTGCCAGCTCCCCTCAGGGAAACACCATATATTTT. It yields the protein CASSPQGNTIYF.

The chain employs TRBV6-6 and TRBJ2-1; TRBD2 is a possible D gene (5 bases). The CDR3 covers 13 residues. CDR1 and CDR2 (germline): MNHNY, SVGAGI (reference sequence). Trimming stripped 6 bases from V and 8 bases from J, with 14 bases between. CDR3 region: CASSRTSGDEQFF. The CDR3 DNA sequence: TGTGCCAGCAGCCGTACTAGTGGGGATGAGCAGTTCTTC.

This sequence joins TRBV10-2 and TRBJ2-7, with D tentatively TRBD1 (5 bases). V lost 8 bases, J lost 5 bases, and 19 bases lay in between. CDR1 and CDR2 from the germline V gene are WSHSY and SAAADI. CDR3 length equals 14 residues. CDR3 protein: CASLPGKGRHEQYF. CDR3 bases: TGCGCCAGCCTTCCTGGAAAGGGGCGACACGAGCAGTACTTC.

V usage is TRBV7-2 and J usage is TRBJ2-3; no definite D call. Trimming removed 5 bases from V and 8 bases from J, with 17 bases in between. Germline V gene lookup returns CDR1 SGHTA and CDR2 FQGNSA. There are 14 residues in the CDR3. CDR3 in amino acids: CASSPPGAYGTQYF. CDR3 bases: TGTGCCAGCAGCCCCCCTGGAGCTTACGGTACGCAGTATTTT.

The gene calls are TRBV6-5 and TRBJ2-1, with 12 bases matching TRBD2. There are 14 residues in the CDR3. The trim removed 6 bases at V and 10 bases at J, leaving 7 bases unmatched. CDR1 and CDR2 from the germline V gene are MNHEY and SVGAGI. CDR3 nucleotides: TGTGCCAGCAGGAAGACTAGCGGGAGCGGAGAGCAGTTCTTC. This encodes CASRKTSGSGEQFF.

In this sample, this clone turned up a few times. V gene TRBV6-5 combines with J gene TRBJ1-4; possible D gene TRBD1, 6 bases. V shed 6 bases and J shed 14 bases, with 16 bases lying between them. CDR3 length: 12 amino acids. The germline gives CDR1 MNHEY, CDR2 SVGAGI. The CDR3 nucleotides read TGTGCCAGCAGGATGCTAGGGGGTATCCTGTTTTTT. Residues: CASRMLGGILFF.

The rearrangement uses TRBV18 and TRBJ2-1; TRBD2 aligns across 7 bases. Germline CDR1 is KGHSH and CDR2 is LQKENI. J gave up 3 bases and V 3 bases, and 8 bases lay outside the gene matches. The CDR3 spans 16 residues. CDR3 region: CASSPTGEGLYNEQFF. CDR3 nucleotides: TGTGCCAGCTCACCTACGGGGGAGGGCCTCTACAATGAGCAGTTCTTC.

The V and J genes are TRBV19 and TRBJ2-3; TRBD2 agrees at 7 bases. V lost 5 bases, J lost 5 bases, and 10 bases stayed unmatched. CDR1 and CDR2 from the germline V gene are LNHDA and SQIVND (reference sequence). CDR3 length equals 15 residues. The CDR3 spells CASSRLARAQDTQYF. The DNA of the CDR3 is TGTGCCAGTAGTCGACTAGCAAGGGCTCAAGATACGCAGTATTTT. Drawing the rest from reference TRBV19 and TRBJ2-3, the complete variable domain is DGGITQSPKYLFRKEGQNVTLSCEQNLNHDAMYWYRQDPGQGLRLIYYSQIVNDFQKGDIAEGYSVSREKKESFPLTVTSAQKNPTAFYLCASSRLARAQDTQYFGPGTRLTVL.

The CDR3 nucleotides are TGTGCCAGCAGCTTGATCCCAGGAGGAATTGGAATTCAGCCGCCCCTCCACTTT. This encodes CASSLIPGGIGIQPPLHF. The rearrangement uses TRBV7-2 and TRBJ1-6; D call uncertain. The V gene's germline CDR1 is SGHTA and CDR2 FQGNSA. The CDR3 length is 18 residues. Between the trimmed V and J ends, which lost 3 bases and 13 bases, there was a span of 28 bases.

This chain uses TRBV4-3 with TRBJ2-3; TRBD2 agrees at 10 bases. The junction had 6 bases not matched to a gene; V was cut back by 1 base and J by 5 bases. Per the germline V gene, CDR1 is LGHNA and CDR2 is YSLEER. This CDR3 comprises 16 residues. Here the CDR3 DNA reads TGCGCCAGCAGCCAAGGAGCGGGAGGGGGGGGAGATACGCAGTATTTT. It specifies CASSQGAGGGGDTQYF.

CDR3 DNA sequence: TGTGCCAGTAGTATAAAGGGACAGGGAGGAAATGAGCAGTTCTTC. Residues: CASSIKGQGGNEQFF. The chain carries TRBV19 and TRBJ2-1; 9 bases match TRBD1. V lost 2 bases and J lost 7; bases outside the gene matches: 6. CDR3 length: 15 residues. Germline lookup yields CDR1 LNHDA and CDR2 SQIVND (reference sequence). The full variable domain, in which reference TRBV19 and TRBJ2-1 provide the parts outside the CDR3, is DGGITQSPKYLFRKEGQNVTLSCEQNLNHDAMYWYRQDPGQGLRLIYYSQIVNDFQKGDIAEGYSVSREKKESFPLTVTSAQKNPTAFYLCASSIKGQGGNEQFFGPGTRLTVL.

The V gene is TRBV7-2, the J gene TRBJ1-4; D may be TRBD1 (6 bases). CDR1 is SGHTA and CDR2 is FQGNSA in the germline V gene. The CDR3 has 15 residues. The V end was cut by 1 base, the J end by 7 bases, with 13 bases between. The CDR3 DNA reads TGTGCCAGCAGCTTAGTTCAGGGGATCTCTGAAAAACTGTTTTTT. Amino acids: CASSLVQGISEKLFF.

V usage is TRBV27 and J usage is TRBJ2-3, with D possibly matching TRBD2 (5 bases). Trimming removed 5 bases at V and 8 bases at J, with 20 bases between. Germline CDR1 reads MNHEY; CDR2 reads SMNVEV (reference sequence). The CDR3 runs to 15 residues. In DNA form, the CDR3 reads TGTGCCAGCAGTCGACCATCCACTAGTCCCGGTACGCAGTATTTT. Its protein product is CASSRPSTSPGTQYF.

The genes are TRBV4-1 and TRBJ2-3; TRBD1 matches at 7 bases. V trimming: 4 bases; J trimming: 4 bases; junction bases outside the gene matches: 17. Per the germline V gene, CDR1 is MGHRA and CDR2 is YSYEKL. There are 18 residues in the CDR3. The CDR3 protein is CASSRAQDRALMADTQYF. Here the CDR3 DNA reads TGCGCCAGCAGCCGAGCCCAAGACAGGGCCTTGATGGCAGATACGCAGTATTTT.

This sequence joins TRBV7-2 and TRBJ2-7; 9 positions match TRBD2. The J segment lost 5 bases and the V segment lost 4 bases, leaving 9 bases of the junction unmatched. Per the germline V gene, CDR1 is SGHTA and CDR2 is FQGNSA. The CDR3 extends over 15 amino acids. In nucleotides, the CDR3 is TGTGCCAGCAGCTACCGGACTAGCGATTTGCACGAGCAGTACTTC. Amino acid sequence: CASSYRTSDLHEQYF.

The rearrangement uses TRBV7-2 and TRBJ2-5, with 7 positions matching TRBD1. The V gene's germline CDR1 is SGHTA and CDR2 FQGNSA. Trimming took 5 bases from V and 4 from J; bases not matched to a gene: 10. The CDR3 is 15 residues long. CDR3 coding DNA: TGTGCCAGCAGCCCCAGGGGGACGCACATAGAGACCCAGTACTTC. Its protein is CASSPRGTHIETQYF.

The chain has TRBV9 and TRBJ2-1; a possible D gene is TRBD2 (6 bases). The V end lost 2 bases, the J end lost 0 bases, and 12 bases lay between the germline ends. The CDR3 covers 16 residues. Germline V gene sequence: CDR1 SGDLS, CDR2 YYNGEE. The DNA for the CDR3 is TGTGCCAGCAGCGTCTACGGGGGATTCTCCTACAATGAGCAGTTCTTC. This codes for CASSVYGGFSYNEQFF.